The 6 T cell receptor beta chains in this list originate from one sample, sequenced in a study of cytomegalovirus exposure and HLA in healthy donors. The PCR was carried out with 60 Vbeta primers and 13 Jbeta primers. Using immunoSEQ multiplex PCR, the repertoire was profiled, and TCRdb retains in-frame clones only, with some absent. The sample lists 180,000 or so clones, around 80% seen once, with 2% to 2.5% in the top ten. The sequenced sample consisted of PBMCs. The origin of the receptors is a woman in her 30s in good health and CMV-seropositive.

V is TRBV6-5 and J is TRBJ1-5; TRBD1 matches at 8 bases. Per germline, CDR1 MNHEY and CDR2 SVGAGI. There are 14 residues in the CDR3. The J segment lost 6 bases and the V segment lost 6 bases, leaving 7 bases of the junction unmatched. CDR3 in amino acids: CASSRRGQGQPQHF. The CDR3 DNA is TGTGCCAGCAGCCGCAGGGGGCAGGGTCAGCCCCAGCATTTT.

The rearrangement joins TRBV7-3 to TRBJ2-2; 8 bases fit TRBD2. Looked up from germline, CDR1 is SGHTA and CDR2 is FQGTGA. This CDR3 region has 16 residues. With 2 bases clipped from V and 3 bases from J, the junction kept 5 bases outside the gene matches. This CDR3 is CASSLVGGGYTGELFF. For the CDR3, the DNA is TGTGCCAGCAGCTTAGTAGGCGGGGGGTACACCGGGGAGCTGTTTTTT.

This clone was observed a few times. V gene TRBV7-9 combines with J gene TRBJ2-1; D perhaps matches TRBD1 (6 bases). V dropped 5 bases and J dropped 5 bases, with 10 bases sitting between them. The CDR3 contains 13 residues. CDR1 and CDR2 from the germline V gene are SEHNR and FQNEAQ (reference sequence). CDR3 DNA sequence: TGTGCCAGCAGCCGACAGGAGAACAATGAGCAGTTCTTC. Translated: CASSRQENNEQFF.

The chain is built from TRBV23-1 and TRBJ2-3, with D tentatively TRBD2 (5 bases). TRBV23-1 is labeled an ORF, and its function is uncertain. V was shortened by 0 bases and J by 7 bases, with 20 bases between the two germline ends. The CDR3 length is 17 residues. CDR3 region: CASSQSRRHPRANTQYF. The CDR3 nucleotides read TGCGCCAGCAGTCAATCTCGGAGGCACCCAAGGGCAAATACGCAGTATTTT.

This sequence joins TRBV28 and TRBJ2-7; possible D gene TRBD2, 5 bases. The CDR3 has 13 residues. V lost 7 bases, J lost 2 bases, and 12 bases lay in between. Germline CDR1 reads MDHEN; CDR2 reads SYDVKM. The CDR3 coding sequence is TGTGCCAGCAAGGACGGGGTAGCCTACGAGCAGTACTTC. This translates into CASKDGVAYEQYF. Using reference TRBV28 and TRBJ2-7 for the parts outside the CDR3, the full variable domain is DVKVTQSSRYLVKRTGEKVFLECVQDMDHENMFWYRQDPGLGLRLIYFSYDVKMKEKGDIPEGYSVSREKKERFSLILESASTNQTSMYLCASKDGVAYEQYFGPGTRLTVT.

This rearrangement joins TRBV13 to TRBJ2-1, with D possibly being TRBD2 (6 bases). V was shortened by 6 bases and J by 2 bases, with 11 bases between the two germline ends. The V gene's germline CDR1 is PRHDT and CDR2 FYEKMQ (reference sequence). The CDR3 is 14 residues long. The CDR3 reads CASREGTPYNEQFF. CDR3 in DNA: TGTGCCAGCAGGGAGGGAACCCCCTACAATGAGCAGTTCTTC.